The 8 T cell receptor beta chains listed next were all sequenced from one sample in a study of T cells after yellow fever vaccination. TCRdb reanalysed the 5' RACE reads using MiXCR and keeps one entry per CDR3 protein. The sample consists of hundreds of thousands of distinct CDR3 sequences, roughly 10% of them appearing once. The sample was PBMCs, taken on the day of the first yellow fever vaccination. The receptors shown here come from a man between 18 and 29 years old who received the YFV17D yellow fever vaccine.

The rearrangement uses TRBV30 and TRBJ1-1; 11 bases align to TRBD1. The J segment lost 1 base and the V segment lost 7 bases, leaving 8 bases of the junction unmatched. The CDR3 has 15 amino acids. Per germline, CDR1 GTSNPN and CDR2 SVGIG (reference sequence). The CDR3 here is CALGQGAFANTEAFF. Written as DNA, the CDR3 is TGTGCCTTAGGACAGGGGGCTTTCGCGAACACTGAAGCTTTCTTT.

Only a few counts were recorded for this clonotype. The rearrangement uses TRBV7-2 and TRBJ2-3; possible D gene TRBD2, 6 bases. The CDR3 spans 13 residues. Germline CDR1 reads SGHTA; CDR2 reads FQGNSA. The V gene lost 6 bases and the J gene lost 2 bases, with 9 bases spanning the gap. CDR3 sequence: CASRRGATDTQYF. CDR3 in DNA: TGTGCCAGCAGGCGGGGAGCCACAGATACGCAGTATTTT.

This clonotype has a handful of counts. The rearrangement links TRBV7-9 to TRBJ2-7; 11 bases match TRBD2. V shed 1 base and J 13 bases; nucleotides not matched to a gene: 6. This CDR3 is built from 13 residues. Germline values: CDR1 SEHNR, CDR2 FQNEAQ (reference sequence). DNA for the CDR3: TGTGCCAGCAGCTTAGGACAGGGACTAGCGGCTTACTTC. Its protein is CASSLGQGLAAYF.

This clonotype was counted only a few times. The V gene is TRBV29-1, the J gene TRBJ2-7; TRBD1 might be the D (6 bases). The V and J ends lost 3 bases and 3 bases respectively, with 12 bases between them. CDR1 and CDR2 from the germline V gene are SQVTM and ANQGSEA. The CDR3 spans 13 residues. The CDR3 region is CSVEPGENYEQYF. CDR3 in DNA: TGCAGCGTTGAGCCAGGGGAAAACTACGAGCAGTACTTC.

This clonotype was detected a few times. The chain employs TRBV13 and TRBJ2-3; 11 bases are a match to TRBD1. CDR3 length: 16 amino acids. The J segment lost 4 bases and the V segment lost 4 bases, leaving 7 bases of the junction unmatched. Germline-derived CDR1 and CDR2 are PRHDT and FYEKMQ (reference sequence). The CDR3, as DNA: TGTGCCAGCAGCTCCTCCTTGGACAGGGGGCCAGATACGCAGTATTTT. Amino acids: CASSSSLDRGPDTQYF.

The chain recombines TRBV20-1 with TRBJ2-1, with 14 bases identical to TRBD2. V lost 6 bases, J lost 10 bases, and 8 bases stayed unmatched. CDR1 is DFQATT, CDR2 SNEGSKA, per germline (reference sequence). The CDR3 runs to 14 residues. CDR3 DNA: TGCAGTGCCAGATGGACTAGCGGGGGGTGGGAGCAGTTCTTC. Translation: CSARWTSGGWEQFF.

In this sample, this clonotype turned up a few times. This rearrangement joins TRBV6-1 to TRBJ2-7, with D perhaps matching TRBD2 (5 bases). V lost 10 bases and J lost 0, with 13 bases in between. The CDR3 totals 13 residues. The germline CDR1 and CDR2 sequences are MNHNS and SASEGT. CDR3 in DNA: TGTGCCACCCGTGAGCGGAGCTCCTACGAGCAGTACGTC. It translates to CATRERSSYEQYV.

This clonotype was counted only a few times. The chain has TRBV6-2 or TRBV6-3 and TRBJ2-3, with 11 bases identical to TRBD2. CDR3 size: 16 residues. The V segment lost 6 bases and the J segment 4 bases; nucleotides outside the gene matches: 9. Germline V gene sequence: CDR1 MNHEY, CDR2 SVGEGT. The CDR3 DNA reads TGTGCCAGCAGCAATCCTAGCGGGGGGAAGCCAGATACGCAGTATTTT. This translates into CASSNPSGGKPDTQYF.